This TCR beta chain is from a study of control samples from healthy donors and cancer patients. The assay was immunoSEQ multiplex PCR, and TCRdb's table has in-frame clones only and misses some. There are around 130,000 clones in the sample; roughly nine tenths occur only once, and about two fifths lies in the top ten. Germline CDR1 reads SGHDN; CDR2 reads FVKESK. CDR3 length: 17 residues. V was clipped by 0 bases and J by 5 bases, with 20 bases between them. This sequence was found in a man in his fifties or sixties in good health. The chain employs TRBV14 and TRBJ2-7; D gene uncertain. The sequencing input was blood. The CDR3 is CASSQDLGAGSTHEQYF. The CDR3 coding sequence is TGTGCCAGCAGCCAAGATCTCGGAGCCGGGTCAACCCACGAGCAGTACTTC. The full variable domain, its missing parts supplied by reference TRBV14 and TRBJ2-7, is EAGVTQFPSHSVIEKGQTVTLRCDPISGHDNLYWYRRVMGKEIKFLLHFVKESKQDESGMPNNRFLAERTGGTYSTLKVQPAELEDSGVYFCASSQDLGAGSTHEQYFGPGTRLTVT.